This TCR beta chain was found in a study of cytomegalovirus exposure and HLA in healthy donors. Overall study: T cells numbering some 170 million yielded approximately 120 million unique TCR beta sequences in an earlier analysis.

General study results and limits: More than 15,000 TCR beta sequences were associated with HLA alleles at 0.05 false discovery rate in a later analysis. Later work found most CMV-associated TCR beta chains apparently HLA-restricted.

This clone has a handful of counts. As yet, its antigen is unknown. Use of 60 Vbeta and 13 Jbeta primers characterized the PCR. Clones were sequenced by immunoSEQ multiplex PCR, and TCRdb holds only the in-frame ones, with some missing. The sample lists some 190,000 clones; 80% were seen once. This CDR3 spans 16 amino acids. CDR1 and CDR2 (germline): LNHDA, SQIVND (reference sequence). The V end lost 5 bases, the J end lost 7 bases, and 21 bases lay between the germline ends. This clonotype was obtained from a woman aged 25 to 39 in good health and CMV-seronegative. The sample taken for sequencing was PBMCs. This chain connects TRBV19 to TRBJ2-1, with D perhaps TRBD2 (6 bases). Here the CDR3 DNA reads TGTGCCAGTAGTGAGGGGCGGGACGCCGAGGGGAATGAGCAGTTCTTC. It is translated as CASSEGRDAEGNEQFF.